Each of the 27 T cell receptor beta chains below was sequenced from the same sample in a study of vaccination effects on CD4 cells after COVID-19. Libraries were prepared by immunoSEQ multiplex PCR; TCRdb keeps only in-frame clonotypes and omits some of them. The sample yields roughly 27,000 clones, 80% to 90% seen once. The antigens these receptors bind are not known. Antigen-specific CD4+ T cell clonotypes were called by their expansion after viral peptide-pool culture in ViraFEST. Subsequent to a culture period of 10 days, CD4+ T cells were isolated. Participants completed two doses of the BNT162b2 or mRNA-1273 vaccine. The material sequenced was CD4+ T cells from PBMCs cultured with HCoV-NL63 spike peptides, taken after COVID-19 vaccination. The receptors stem from a human donor who received a COVID-19 vaccine. Some clones in this sample may be carry-over from other donors' samples.

This chain links TRBV9 with TRBJ2-5; D may be TRBD2 (6 bases). Germline V CDR1 and CDR2: SGDLS, YYNGEE. The length of the CDR3 is 15 residues. V was clipped by 0 bases and J by 4 bases, with 13 bases between them. CDR3 sequence: CASSVEWSSVETQYF. CDR3 nucleotides: TGTGCCAGCAGCGTAGAGTGGTCTAGCGTAGAGACCCAGTACTTC.

The chain links TRBV2 to TRBJ2-5; TRBD1 matches 8 bases. Per the germline V gene, CDR1 is SNHLY and CDR2 is FYNNEI. The CDR3 spans 14 residues. V dropped 3 bases and J dropped 5; count of bases not matched to a gene: 5. The CDR3, as DNA: TGTGCCAGCAGTGAGCAGGGGGCGGATGAGACCCAGTACTTC. As protein: CASSEQGADETQYF.

This clone is a singleton in its sample. The CDR3 region is CASSWRQDNQETQYF. CDR3 in DNA: TGTGCCAGCAGCTGGCGACAGGACAACCAAGAGACCCAGTACTTC. The chain links TRBV11-2 to TRBJ2-5; TRBD1 might be the D (6 bases). CDR1 is SGHAT, CDR2 FQNNGV, per germline. V was cut by 4 bases and J by 0 bases, with 12 bases left in between. This CDR3 has 15 residues. The full variable domain, with the rest looked up from reference TRBV11-2 and TRBJ2-5, is EAGVAQSPRYKIIEKRQSVAFWCNPISGHATLYWYQQILGQGPKLLIQFQNNGVVDDSQLPKDRFSAERLKGVDSTLKIQPAKLEDSAVYLCASSWRQDNQETQYFGPGTRLLVL.

V and J are TRBV20-1 and TRBJ2-3, with unresolved D. This CDR3 spans 11 amino acids. The germline gives CDR1 DFQATT, CDR2 SNEGSKA (reference sequence). V was pared by 6 bases and J by 3 bases, with 7 bases between. In nucleotides, the CDR3 is TGCAGTGCATCGACAACAGATACGCAGTATTTT. Translation: CSASTTDTQYF.

The V and J genes are TRBV12-3 or TRBV12-4 and TRBJ1-1; D ambiguous. The CDR3 contains 11 residues. V lost 5 bases, J lost 3 bases, and 4 bases lay in between. CDR3 nucleotide sequence: TGTGCCAGCAGTAGGGACACTGAAGCTTTCTTT. Amino acid sequence: CASSRDTEAFF.

A few counts support this clone. The V and J genes are TRBV6-2 or TRBV6-3 and TRBJ2-5; D is possibly TRBD2 (7 bases). Trimming left V 2 bases short and J 4 bases short, with 14 bases between. This CDR3 region has 15 residues. Germline CDR1 MNHEY, CDR2 SVGEGT. CDR3 sequence (DNA): TGTGCCAGCAGTTACGGGGGGGCGCCAGGAGAGACCCAGTACTTC. Translated, it gives CASSYGGAPGETQYF.

This chain uses TRBV5-1 with TRBJ2-1; 8 positions agree with TRBD1. The V segment lost 3 bases and the J segment 4 bases; nucleotides outside the gene matches: 9. The CDR3 extends over 16 amino acids. The germline V gene has CDR1 SGHRS and CDR2 YFSETQ. The CDR3 loop reads CASSSEDRVFYNEQFF. As DNA, the CDR3 is TGCGCCAGCAGCTCGGAGGACAGGGTTTTTTACAATGAGCAGTTCTTC.

The chain uses TRBV24-1 and TRBJ1-1; D is possibly TRBD1 (5 bases). Between the trimmed V and J ends, which lost 4 bases and 4 bases, there was a span of 6 bases. From germline, CDR1 is KGHDR and CDR2 SFDVKD. The CDR3 loop spans 12 amino acids. The CDR3, as DNA: TGTGCCACCAGTGAAAGGGGCACTGAAGCTTTCTTT. Amino acid sequence: CATSERGTEAFF.

The chain joins TRBV7-8 to TRBJ2-1, with D hard to call. The CDR3 runs to 16 residues. V lost 5 bases to trimming and J lost 7 bases, with 21 bases between them. Germline V gives CDR1 SGHVS, CDR2 FQNEAQ. CDR3 nucleotide sequence: TGTGCCAGCAGCCTGACCCAGTTTACTGCGAATAATGAGCAGTTCTTC. Amino acids: CASSLTQFTANNEQFF.

The chain carries TRBV19 and TRBJ1-6, with 9 bases aligning to TRBD1. V was pared by 4 bases and J by 5 bases, with 6 bases of the junction left unmatched. CDR3 length: 16 amino acids. Germline values: CDR1 LNHDA, CDR2 SQIVND (reference sequence). This CDR3 is CASSTPTGGDNSPLHF. The CDR3 DNA follows: TGTGCCAGTAGTACCCCGACAGGGGGAGATAATTCACCCCTCCACTTT.

The V call is TRBV5-1, the J call TRBJ1-4; 9 bases fit TRBD1. The J segment lost 8 bases and the V segment lost 2 bases, leaving 1 base of the junction unmatched. CDR1 SGHRS and CDR2 YFSETQ come from the germline V gene. This CDR3 comprises 13 residues. For the CDR3, the DNA is TGCGCCAGCAGCTTACAGGGGGCAGAAAAACTGTTTTTT. The encoded protein is CASSLQGAEKLFF.

V usage is TRBV18 and J usage is TRBJ1-1; no reliable D call. The germline V gene has CDR1 KGHSH and CDR2 LQKENI. The ends were cut back, 1 base at V and 8 bases at J, with 14 bases in the middle. CDR3 length equals 14 residues. The CDR3 region is CASSPQGTQREAFF. As DNA, the CDR3 is TGTGCCAGCTCACCACAGGGTACTCAACGAGAAGCTTTCTTT.

The chain uses TRBV4-3 and TRBJ2-4, with a tentative D call TRBD1 (6 bases). CDR1 and CDR2 (germline): LGHNA, YSLEER. The CDR3 has 14 residues. The ends were cut back, 5 bases at V and 5 bases at J, with 13 bases in the middle. CDR3 DNA sequence: TGCGCCAGCAGCTTTCAGGGGTGGCAAAACATTCAGTACTTC. Its protein is CASSFQGWQNIQYF.

This chain connects TRBV9 to TRBJ1-3; a possible D gene is TRBD1 (5 bases). The CDR3 has 17 amino acids. Per the germline V gene, CDR1 is SGDLS and CDR2 is YYNGEE. Trimming took 0 bases from V and 4 from J, leaving 17 bases between them. The CDR3 nucleotides read TGTGCCAGCAGCGTAGCCTCAACCGGGACCCAAGGAAACACCATATATTTT. This encodes CASSVASTGTQGNTIYF.

This clone was picked up a small number of times. The chain has TRBV5-1 and TRBJ2-1, with a possible D match to TRBD2 (6 bases). The germline V gene has CDR1 SGHRS and CDR2 YFSETQ. Deletions cut 4 bases from V and 7 bases from J, with 18 bases between. The CDR3 covers 15 residues. CDR3 sequence reads: CASSPGGAVGNEQFF. Here the CDR3 DNA reads TGCGCCAGCAGCCCCGGGGGAGCGGTCGGGAATGAGCAGTTCTTC.

This chain links TRBV6-5 with TRBJ1-1; tentatively, D is TRBD1 (5 bases). V gave up 8 bases and J gave up 1 base, with 11 bases separating them. Germline V gives CDR1 MNHEY, CDR2 SVGAGI. The CDR3 is 13 residues long. The CDR3, as DNA: TGTGCCAGCGGGGGGACGGCGAACACTGAAGCTTTCTTT. Its protein is CASGGTANTEAFF.

In nucleotides, the CDR3 is TGTGCCACCAGTGGAGGTTCAAGTCCGAGACAGGCCTTCCTCCCCACCGGGGAGCTGTTTTTT. Encoded protein: CATSGGSSPRQAFLPTGELFF. The genes are TRBV24-1 and TRBJ2-2, with a tentative D call TRBD1 (6 bases). The CDR3 runs 21 residues. CDR1 KGHDR and CDR2 SFDVKD come from the germline V gene. Trimming stripped 5 bases from V and 4 bases from J, with 31 bases between.

The J gene is TRBJ2-1, the V gene TRBV5-4, with 7 bases identical to TRBD1. Trimming took 5 bases from V and 5 from J; bases not matched to a gene: 7. The CDR3 length is 14 residues. Germline values: CDR1 SGHNT, CDR2 YYREEE (reference sequence). The CDR3 coding sequence is TGTGCCAGCAGTTTACAGGGGTTACACAATGAGCAGTTCTTC. Amino acid sequence: CASSLQGLHNEQFF.

This clone was seen a single time. The CDR3 nucleotides are TGTGCCAGCAGTTTCGTTCGTGCAGTTACCGGGGAGCTGTTTTTT. Its translation is CASSFVRAVTGELFF. The rearrangement uses TRBV6-2 or TRBV6-3 and TRBJ2-2; D gene uncertain. The ends were cut back, 4 bases at V and 5 bases at J, with 14 bases in the middle. This CDR3 region has 15 residues. CDR1 and CDR2 from the germline V gene are MNHEY and SVGEGT.

The chain uses TRBV19 and TRBJ2-1, with D maybe TRBD1 (6 bases). The CDR3 loop spans 15 amino acids. Germline V gene lookup returns CDR1 LNHDA and CDR2 SQIVND (reference sequence). V was clipped by 6 bases and J by 7 bases, with 19 bases between them. The CDR3: CASRDYEDSWNEQFF. In nucleotides, the CDR3 is TGTGCCAGTAGAGATTACGAGGACAGTTGGAATGAGCAGTTCTTC.

This chain uses TRBV6-1 with TRBJ2-3; D not certain. The CDR3 runs to 15 residues. The V end was cut by 2 bases, the J end by 2 bases, with 11 bases between. Germline V gene sequence: CDR1 MNHNS, CDR2 SASEGT. Here the CDR3 reads CASSELGLTTDTQYF. As DNA, the CDR3 is TGTGCCAGCAGTGAACTAGGTCTGACCACAGATACGCAGTATTTT.

The V gene is TRBV14, the J gene TRBJ1-2; D gene unclear. Germline CDR1 is SGHDN and CDR2 is FVKESK. V was pared by 2 bases and J by 4 bases, with 14 bases between. There are 15 residues in the CDR3. CDR3 region: CASSQTLEVSYGYTF. CDR3 coding DNA: TGTGCCAGCAGCCAAACTTTAGAGGTCTCCTATGGCTACACCTTC.

This clone is a singleton in its sample. V is TRBV28 and J is TRBJ2-4; D not certain. Trimming removed 4 bases at V and 5 bases at J, with 18 bases between. Per germline, CDR1 MDHEN and CDR2 SYDVKM. The CDR3 spans 16 residues. DNA for the CDR3: TGTGCCAGCAGTTCCCGAACAACGCAGGCCGAAAACATTCAGTACTTC. Encoded protein: CASSSRTTQAENIQYF.

The gene calls are TRBV15 and TRBJ2-5, with D possibly matching TRBD2 (5 bases). In germline, CDR1 is LNHNV, CDR2 YYDKDF (reference sequence). The CDR3 sequence is 15 residues long. The V end was cut by 0 bases, the J end by 3 bases, with 11 bases between. The CDR3 loop reads CATSREDTGKETQYF. The CDR3 DNA follows: TGTGCCACCAGCAGAGAAGATACGGGGAAAGAGACCCAGTACTTC.

J is TRBJ1-5 and V is TRBV28; D perhaps matches TRBD1 (5 bases). V gave up 10 bases and J gave up 0 bases, with 13 bases separating them. This CDR3 region has 14 residues. Germline CDR1 reads MDHEN; CDR2 reads SYDVKM. The CDR3 DNA is TGTGCCATCCTGGGACCCTCTAGCAATCAGCCCCAGCATTTT. It codes for CAILGPSSNQPQHF.

The rearrangement joins TRBV9 to TRBJ2-4; 7 positions match TRBD2. Germline CDR1 and CDR2: SGDLS and YYNGEE. V shed 3 bases, J shed 2 bases, and the junction held 5 bases outside the gene matches. This CDR3 region has 15 residues. The CDR3 bases are TGTGCCAGCAGCGGGACTAGTTCCTCCAAAAACATTCAGTACTTC. Protein product: CASSGTSSSKNIQYF.

This clone appeared once. This chain joins TRBV7-8 and TRBJ1-5; possible D gene TRBD1, 6 bases. Trimming left V 2 bases short and J 11 bases short, with 22 bases between. The CDR3 is 16 amino acids. CDR1 is SGHVS, CDR2 FQNEAQ, per germline. CDR3 amino acids: CASSLSKGGPPLAQHF. In DNA, the CDR3 is TGTGCCAGCAGCTTATCTAAGGGGGGGCCCCCCCTGGCCCAGCATTTT.